This T cell receptor beta chain was documented in a study of control samples from healthy donors and cancer patients. Germline V gives CDR1 MNHEY, CDR2 SMNVEV (reference sequence). Trimming stripped 6 bases from V and 6 bases from J, with 24 bases between. The CDR3 spans 16 residues. The repertoire was sequenced with immunoSEQ multiplex PCR; TCRdb's copy has only in-frame clones and lacks some. The sample lists tens of thousands of clones; 75% to 95% were seen once. Material for sequencing was blood. This receptor was obtained from a woman younger than 30 in good health. This chain links TRBV27 with TRBJ2-7; tentatively, D is TRBD2 (5 bases). The CDR3 bases are TGTGCCAGCAGCGGGGTTAGGGCCGCGAACAGAGGCGAGCAGTACTTC. Translation: CASSGVRAANRGEQYF.